A few counts support the clone carrying this T cell receptor (beta chain). Its antigen is not known. The split of CD4+ cells yielded CD45RA+ naive and CD45RA-negative memory subsets. The method was immunoSEQ multiplex PCR; TCRdb's version includes in-frame clones alone and lacks a portion of them. This table has over 850,000 clones, around three quarters appearing once. The CDR3 consists of 11 residues. Germline assignment: CDR1 DFQATT and CDR2 SNEGSKA (reference sequence). V lost 6 bases to trimming and J lost 10 bases, with 13 bases between them. This entry belongs to a study of shared clonotypes between healthy human individuals. Study in general: There were three CD4 naive, three CD4 memory, two CD8 naive and one CD8 memory plates per donor. Study results and caveats: Non-shared clonotypes had lower generation probabilities than those shared by all four donors. The naive CD4 repertoires of several donors were compared, and roughly 5% of clonotypes were shared.

Sequenced input: memory CD4+ T cells from PBMCs. The subset is: CD45RA-negative fraction. The genes are TRBV20-1 and TRBJ2-1; D unclear. The TCR sequence derives from a man in his late teens or twenties in good health. Some clones in this sample may be carry-over from other donors' samples. The CDR3 spells CSALTHYEQFF. The CDR3 nucleotides read TGCAGTGCCCTCACCCATTACGAGCAGTTCTTC.